What follows are 7 T cell receptor beta chains derived from one specimen sequenced in a study of blood T cell repertoires in COVID-19. The assay was immunoSEQ multiplex PCR, and TCRdb's table has in-frame clones only and misses some. The sample shows approximately 130,000 clones, roughly 81% of them seen only once. Specimen: peripheral blood. These receptors all come from a human donor in a cohort sampled during active COVID-19.

This sequence joins TRBV5-5 and TRBJ2-3, with a tentative D call TRBD1 (5 bases). The CDR3 totals 15 residues. The germline V gene has CDR1 SGHKS and CDR2 YYEKEE (reference sequence). V was shortened by 4 bases and J by 3 bases, with 15 bases between the two germline ends. The CDR3 here is CASSPRARNTDTQYF. CDR3 DNA: TGTGCCAGCAGCCCCAGGGCGCGAAATACAGATACGCAGTATTTT.

Concerning this clone itself: Other DNA sequences of this sample code for an identical CDR3. The J gene is TRBJ2-7, the V gene TRBV5-1; 7 bases fit TRBD1. The CDR3 is made up of 13 amino acids. Germline lookup yields CDR1 SGHRS and CDR2 YFSETQ. Unmatched junction bases numbered 5, after V lost 3 bases and J lost 5 bases. This CDR3 is CASSSGTANEQYF. As DNA, the CDR3 is TGCGCCAGCAGCTCCGGGACAGCGAACGAGCAGTACTTC.

This clone was observed a handful of times. The chain combines TRBV5-8 with TRBJ1-5, with D perhaps TRBD1 (6 bases). The germline CDR1 and CDR2 sequences are SGHTS and YDEGEE. Trimming took off 4 bases at V and 0 bases at J, with 11 bases between the two ends. The CDR3 runs 15 residues. CDR3 loop: CASSPGVGSNQPQHF. CDR3 DNA sequence: TGTGCCAGCAGCCCAGGGGTTGGTAGCAATCAGCCCCAGCATTTT.

The rearrangement uses TRBV6-2 or TRBV6-3 and TRBJ2-7; 9 bases align to TRBD2. CDR3 length: 16 residues. V trimming: 5 bases; J trimming: 6 bases; junction bases outside the gene matches: 14. From germline, CDR1 is MNHEY and CDR2 SVGEGT. CDR3 in DNA: TGTGCCAGCAGTGCAGGCAGCGGGGGGCTTCTGGGCGAGCAGTACTTC. Translation gives CASSAGSGGLLGEQYF.

This chain links TRBV6-5 with TRBJ1-5, with D possibly being TRBD1 (5 bases). Trimming left V 6 bases short and J 7 bases short, with 13 bases between. The CDR3 is made up of 13 amino acids. The germline gives CDR1 MNHEY, CDR2 SVGAGI. DNA for the CDR3: TGTGCCAGCAGGGCAGGGTATCGGCAGCCCCAGCATTTT. Translation gives CASRAGYRQPQHF.

V gene TRBV12-3 or TRBV12-4 combines with J gene TRBJ2-3; a weak D match, TRBD1 (6 bases). The V gene lost 8 bases and the J gene lost 2 bases, with 8 bases spanning the gap. The CDR3 runs to 12 residues. CDR3 sequence reads: CASGGYTDTQYF. The CDR3 DNA sequence: TGTGCCAGCGGGGGCTACACAGATACGCAGTATTTT.

This rearrangement joins TRBV5-1 to TRBJ2-1; 9 positions match TRBD1. Trimming at V came to 4 bases and at J to 3 bases, leaving 5 bases not matched to a gene. The CDR3 spans 15 residues. CDR1 is SGHRS and CDR2 is YFSETQ in the germline V gene. CDR3 bases: TGCGCCAGCAGCCAGGGACAGGGAGACTACAATGAGCAGTTCTTC. It encodes CASSQGQGDYNEQFF.